These 20 T cell receptor beta chains originate from one sample sequenced in a study of T cells in Graves' hyperthyroidism and ophthalmopathy. TCR beta CDR3 region amplification was performed from RNA transcripts. The study used the HTBI primer set for a first-round RT-PCR of the TCR CDR3. TCRdb ran MiXCR on the multiplex PCR reads and lists one entry per CDR3 protein. The sample holds around 700,000 distinct CDR3 sequences; roughly a sixth are singletons and the top ten take over 15%. The specimen sequenced was blood. The receptors were sampled from a woman aged 50 to 60 with Graves' hyperthyroidism that later progressed to Graves' ophthalmopathy.

Comments on this clonotype: This clone may be a read error of a much larger clone one base away. The V and J genes are TRBV18 and TRBJ1-1; D gene ambiguous. The germline V gene encodes CDR1 KGHSH and CDR2 LQKENI. CDR3 size: 15 residues. Trimming shortened V by 6 bases and J by 0 bases, and 14 bases separated the two germline ends. CDR3 in amino acids: CASSYSAVVNTEAFF. The CDR3 nucleotides are TGTGCCAGCTCGTACTCTGCAGTGGTGAACACTGAAGCTTTCTTT.

As to this clonotype: The junction departs from the called germline gene at one end, perhaps through a read error. V usage is TRBV7-9 and J usage is TRBJ2-1, with D perhaps being TRBD1 or TRBD2 (5 bases each). The CDR3 spans 16 residues. CDR1 and CDR2 (germline): SEHNR, FQNEAQ (reference sequence). The CDR3, as DNA: TGTGCCAGCAGCTTAGGAGGGGCCCGCTCCTACAATGAGGAGTTCTTC. Protein sequence: CASSLGGARSYNEEFF.

This chain joins TRBV10-3 and TRBJ2-2; TRBD1 aligns across 7 bases. Germline trimming cut 3 bases from V and 6 bases from J; bases unmatched to any gene: 7. The CDR3 extends over 15 amino acids. Germline V gives CDR1 ENHRY, CDR2 SYGVKD. CDR3 coding DNA: TGTGCCATCAGTGAAGATGGACAGGTCGCCGGGGAGCTGTTTTTT. It encodes CAISEDGQVAGELFF.

This clonotype was seen ten or more times. The chain combines TRBV12-3 or TRBV12-4 with TRBJ1-1, with D hard to call. V was clipped by 6 bases and J by 7 bases, with 12 bases between them. The CDR3 loop spans 12 amino acids. The CDR3 loop reads CASRSADFEAFF. CDR3 in DNA: TGTGCCAGCAGATCGGCCGATTTTGAAGCTTTCTTT.

The chain employs TRBV19 and TRBJ2-1; no reliable D call. Looked up from germline, CDR1 is LNHDA and CDR2 is SQIVND (reference sequence). The CDR3 runs to 15 residues. Trimming removed 1 base from V and 1 base from J, with 8 bases in between. CDR3 protein: CASSIAFGSYNEQFF. CDR3 nucleotides: TGTGCCAGTAGTATAGCGTTTGGTTCCTACAATGAGCAGTTCTTC.

Ten or more counts support this clonotype. V is TRBV18 and J is TRBJ1-4; a possible D gene is TRBD1 (6 bases). V was shortened by 2 bases and J by 10 bases, with 17 bases between the two germline ends. Germline CDR1 is KGHSH and CDR2 is LQKENI. The CDR3 covers 15 residues. DNA for the CDR3: TGTGCCAGCTCACCATCAGGGGATTTGGTTGGAAAACTGTTTTTT. Translating gives CASSPSGDLVGKLFF.

This clonotype showed up just a few times. V usage is TRBV14 and J usage is TRBJ2-5; TRBD1 matches 8 bases. There are 14 residues in the CDR3. The V segment lost 2 bases and the J segment 4 bases; nucleotides outside the gene matches: 3. Per germline, CDR1 SGHDN and CDR2 FVKESK. The CDR3 protein is CASSQQGAVETQYF. CDR3 coding DNA: TGTGCCAGCAGCCAACAGGGGGCTGTAGAGACCCAGTACTTC. The complete variable domain, with remaining parts taken from reference TRBV14 and TRBJ2-5, reads EAGVTQFPSHSVIEKGQTVTLRCDPISGHDNLYWYRRVMGKEIKFLLHFVKESKQDESGMPNNRFLAERTGGTYSTLKVQPAELEDSGVYFCASSQQGAVETQYFGPGTRLLVL.

This clonotype was seen repeatedly, ten times or more. The chain recombines TRBV11-2 with TRBJ1-2, with D hard to call. Germline-derived CDR1 and CDR2 are SGHAT and FQNNGV. The CDR3 consists of 17 residues. The V end lost 3 bases, the J end lost 8 bases, and 25 bases lay between the germline ends. The chain's CDR3 is CASSFISWGASMGGYTF. CDR3 in DNA: TGTGCCAGCAGCTTTATAAGTTGGGGAGCGAGTATGGGAGGCTACACCTTC. The full variable domain, completed using reference TRBV11-2 and TRBJ1-2, is EAGVAQSPRYKIIEKRQSVAFWCNPISGHATLYWYQQILGQGPKLLIQFQNNGVVDDSQLPKDRFSAERLKGVDSTLKIQPAKLEDSAVYLCASSFISWGASMGGYTFGSGTRLTVV.

This clonotype was detected only a few times. The chain couples TRBV5-1 to TRBJ2-2; D may be TRBD2 (6 bases). V was cut by 4 bases and J by 5 bases, with 18 bases left in between. Germline CDR1 and CDR2: SGHRS and YFSETQ. This CDR3 has 16 amino acids. The CDR3 sequence is CASSEGGDLTTGELFF. DNA for the CDR3: TGCGCCAGCAGCGAAGGAGGGGATCTGACTACCGGGGAGCTGTTTTTT. Drawing the rest from reference TRBV5-1 and TRBJ2-2, the complete variable domain is KAGVTQTPRYLIKTRGQQVTLSCSPISGHRSVSWYQQTPGQGLQFLFEYFSETQRNKGNFPGRFSGRQFSNSRSEMNVSTLELGDSALYLCASSEGGDLTTGELFFGEGSRLTVL.

The rearrangement uses TRBV3-1 and TRBJ2-3, with D hard to call. CDR3 length equals 14 residues. The germline gives CDR1 LGHDT, CDR2 YNNKEL (reference sequence). Trimming shortened V by 0 bases and J by 4 bases, and 8 bases separated the two germline ends. The CDR3 is CASSQEGRADTQYF. CDR3 nucleotide sequence: TGTGCCAGCAGCCAAGAAGGGCGCGCAGATACGCAGTATTTT.

This clonotype turned up a few times. J is TRBJ1-5 and V is TRBV4-1; the D is unclear. This CDR3 is built from 15 residues. The germline V and J ends were trimmed by 1 base and 6 bases, with 13 bases remaining between them. Germline assignment: CDR1 MGHRA and CDR2 YSYEKL. In DNA, the CDR3 is TGCGCCAGCAGCCAAGTGTCGGTTGTGGGTCAGCCCCAGCATTTT. Translation: CASSQVSVVGQPQHF.

This clonotype was recorded many times. The V gene is TRBV5-1, the J gene TRBJ2-1; the match to TRBD2 covers 10 bases. CDR3 length: 16 amino acids. The junction had 8 bases not matched to a gene; V was cut back by 3 bases and J by 5 bases. CDR1 SGHRS and CDR2 YFSETQ come from the germline V gene. DNA of the CDR3: TGCGCCAGCAGCTCCGTGCTAGCGGGGGACCACAATGAGCAGTTCTTC. Its protein product is CASSSVLAGDHNEQFF.

In this sample, this clonotype turned up a few times. The chain uses TRBV11-2 and TRBJ1-2; a possible D gene is TRBD1 (5 bases). CDR1 SGHAT and CDR2 FQNNGV come from the germline V gene. The CDR3 loop spans 14 amino acids. Trimming left V 1 base short and J 8 bases short, with 14 bases between. The CDR3 region has the DNA TGTGCCAGCAGCTTAGCTGGGACCGCCTCCGGCTACACCTTC. Translation: CASSLAGTASGYTF.

This clonotype showed up just a few times. The genes are TRBV5-1 and TRBJ1-5; D is perhaps TRBD1 (6 bases). The CDR3 spans 16 residues. V shed 4 bases and J shed 2 bases, with 16 bases lying between them. The germline V gene encodes CDR1 SGHRS and CDR2 YFSETQ. This CDR3 reads CASSPGTGHGNQPQHF. CDR3 bases: TGCGCCAGCAGCCCCGGGACGGGACACGGCAATCAGCCCCAGCATTTT.

This clonotype was counted ten times or more. The chain couples TRBV11-2 to TRBJ2-3; no clear D gene. V lost 3 bases, J lost 6 bases, and 10 bases lay in between. Germline loops: CDR1 SGHAT, CDR2 FQNNGV. The CDR3 contains 13 residues. CDR3 coding DNA: TGTGCCAGCAGCTTTGCGTTCCTGGATACGCAGTATTTT. It codes for CASSFAFLDTQYF.

This clonotype was recorded a few times. The rearrangement links TRBV7-2 to TRBJ2-3, with D uncertain. This CDR3 is built from 12 residues. V lost 1 base and J lost 14, with 13 bases in between. Germline CDR1 reads SGHTA; CDR2 reads FQGNSA. The CDR3, as DNA: TGTGCCAGCAGCTTAGAGCTTGAAGTGTCGTATTTT. Translating gives CASSLELEVSYF.

This clonotype was observed many times. The CDR3: CSAREDSGEQYF. The CDR3 DNA sequence: TGCAGTGCTAGAGAGGACAGCGGGGAGCAGTACTTC. V is TRBV20-1 and J is TRBJ2-7; either TRBD1 or TRBD2 may fit D (6 bases each). The V and J ends lost 0 bases and 7 bases respectively, with 10 bases between them. In germline, CDR1 is DFQATT, CDR2 SNEGSKA (reference sequence). The CDR3 totals 12 residues.

This clonotype was seen ten or more times. V usage is TRBV30 and J usage is TRBJ1-1; D unresolved. Deletions cut 3 bases from V and 6 bases from J, with 14 bases between. Germline CDR1 and CDR2: GTSNPN and SVGIG (reference sequence). There are 13 residues in the CDR3. CDR3 coding DNA: TGTGCCTGGAGGTCGGAGGTAAGGGCTGAAGCTTTCTTT. Amino acids: CAWRSEVRAEAFF. Full variable domain (remainder filled in from reference TRBV30 and TRBJ1-1): SQTIHQWPATLVQPVGSPLSLECTVEGTSNPNLYWYRQAAGRGLQLLFYSVGIGQISSEVPQNLSASRPQDRQFILSSKKLLLSDSGFYLCAWRSEVRAEAFFGQGTRLTVV.

The CDR3 loop is CATNPTGENSPLHF. The CDR3 DNA reads TGTGCCACGAACCCGACAGGGGAAAATTCACCCCTCCACTTT. This sequence joins TRBV10-3 and TRBJ1-6, with 8 nucleotides matching TRBD1. Trimming removed 10 bases from V and 7 bases from J; junction bases left unmatched: 9. The CDR3 contains 14 residues. Germline V CDR1 and CDR2: ENHRY, SYGVKD.

The chain has TRBV9 and TRBJ1-5; a weak D match, TRBD1 (5 bases). The V gene's germline CDR1 is SGDLS and CDR2 YYNGEE. CDR3 length: 14 amino acids. Deletions cut 3 bases from V and 6 bases from J, with 13 bases between. The chain's CDR3 is CASSEGPTFQPQHF. The CDR3 DNA follows: TGTGCCAGCAGCGAGGGACCGACCTTTCAGCCCCAGCATTTT. The variable domain in full, completed from reference TRBV9 and TRBJ1-5, reads DSGVTQTPKHLITATGQRVTLRCSPRSGDLSVYWYQQSLDQGLQFLIQYYNGEERAKGNILERFSAQQFPDLHSELNLSSLELGDSALYFCASSEGPTFQPQHFGDGTRLSIL.